The next 15 T cell receptor beta chains were all read from a single sample in a study of blood T cell repertoires in COVID-19. The assay was immunoSEQ multiplex PCR, and TCRdb's table has in-frame clones only and misses some. The table shows roughly 300,000 clones, with 70% to 90% occurring only once. Sequences were obtained from PBMCs or T cells enriched from blood (not recorded which). These receptors were collected from a woman in her twenties or thirties who had recovered from COVID-19.

The rearrangement links TRBV25-1 to TRBJ1-2; 7 bases agree with TRBD1. Per germline, CDR1 MGHDK and CDR2 SYGVNS. CDR3 length: 14 amino acids. V dropped 5 bases and J dropped 6; count of bases not matched to a gene: 9. The CDR3 sequence is CASSRGTVLNGYTF. The CDR3 region has the DNA TGTGCCAGCAGTAGAGGGACAGTTTTGAATGGCTACACCTTC.

The CDR3 is CASSLDGMTGGVSEQYF. CDR3 DNA sequence: TGTGCCAGCAGCTTAGATGGAATGACAGGGGGCGTTTCCGAGCAGTACTTC. The V gene is TRBV7-3, the J gene TRBJ2-7; 10 bases map to TRBD1. Losses at the gene ends were 2 bases for V and 6 bases for J; bases not matched to a gene: 13. CDR1 and CDR2 from the germline V gene are SGHTA and FQGTGA. This CDR3 has 17 residues.

The J gene is TRBJ1-6, the V gene TRBV6-5, with TRBD1 as a possible D gene (5 bases). Germline CDR1 is MNHEY and CDR2 is SVGAGI. This CDR3 comprises 14 residues. V was cut by 2 bases and J by 9 bases, with 11 bases left in between. The CDR3, as DNA: TGTGCCAGCAGTTACCGACAAGGGGCTTCACCCCTCCACTTT. Translation: CASSYRQGASPLHF.

DNA of the CDR3: TGCGCCAGCAGCTTGGTAGGACAGAACACCGGGGAGCTGTTTTTT. Its protein is CASSLVGQNTGELFF. The chain combines TRBV5-1 with TRBJ2-2; TRBD1 might be the D (5 bases). Germline V gene data show CDR1 as SGHRS and CDR2 as YFSETQ. V lost 0 bases and J 1 base, leaving 7 bases between the germline ends. The CDR3 loop spans 15 amino acids.

The genes are TRBV10-3 and TRBJ1-2; D call uncertain. Trimming removed 6 bases from V and 8 bases from J, with 13 bases in between. Germline V gene sequence: CDR1 ENHRY, CDR2 SYGVKD. The CDR3 is 12 amino acids. The CDR3, as DNA: TGTGCCATCAGCGCCCGAGCTCGCGGCTACACCTTC. Translating it yields CAISARARGYTF.

The rearrangement uses TRBV6-2 or TRBV6-3 and TRBJ2-7; 9 bases are shared with TRBD1. V shed 5 bases, J shed 7 bases, and the junction held 6 bases outside the gene matches. Germline V lookup: CDR1 MNHEY, CDR2 SVGEGT. The CDR3 has 13 residues. CDR3 in DNA: TGTGCCAGCAGTAGGGGACAGGGCTGGGAGCAGTACTTC. The encoded protein is CASSRGQGWEQYF.

The sample holds one count of this clone. The chain recombines TRBV2 with TRBJ2-5, with D maybe TRBD1 (5 bases). Trimming stripped 1 base from V and 4 bases from J, with 19 bases between. The CDR3 spans 17 residues. CDR1 and CDR2 (germline): SNHLY, FYNNEI. CDR3 bases: TGTGCCAGCAGTGAAGAGGTGGGGCTAAATCTGTTAGAGACCCAGTACTTC. Translated, it gives CASSEEVGLNLLETQYF.

The sample holds a few counts of this clone. This chain uses TRBV7-2 with TRBJ1-5; possible D gene TRBD1, 5 bases. Deletions cut 7 bases from V and 6 bases from J, with 10 bases between. Germline V gene sequence: CDR1 SGHTA, CDR2 FQGNSA. The CDR3 length is 12 residues. CDR3 DNA sequence: TGTGCCAGCACCGCCCAGGGTCAGCCCCAGCATTTT. Translated, it gives CASTAQGQPQHF.

The gene calls are TRBV2 and TRBJ1-1, with D perhaps TRBD1 (6 bases). CDR1 and CDR2 (germline): SNHLY, FYNNEI. The CDR3 contains 13 residues. V lost 4 bases and J lost 10, with 16 bases in between. The CDR3 spells CASSGPREGGAFF. The CDR3 DNA reads TGTGCCAGCAGTGGACCTCGGGAGGGGGGAGCTTTCTTT. Looking up the rest from reference TRBV2 and TRBJ1-1 gives the full variable domain: EPEVTQTPSHQVTQMGQEVILRCVPISNHLYFYWYRQILGQKVEFLVSFYNNEISEKSEIFDDQFSVERPDGSNFTLKIRSTKLEDSAMYFCASSGPREGGAFFGQGTRLTVV.

The chain combines TRBV6-2 or TRBV6-3 with TRBJ2-1, with 12 bases lining up with TRBD2. Germline trimming cut 0 bases from V and 10 bases from J; bases unmatched to any gene: 4. Germline assignment: CDR1 MNHEY and CDR2 SVGEGT. The CDR3 sequence is 15 residues long. The CDR3: CASSYSWTSGDEQFF. The CDR3 nucleotides read TGTGCCAGCAGTTACTCTTGGACTAGCGGGGACGAGCAGTTCTTC.

The CDR3 spells CASSAGTGSWETQYF. DNA for the CDR3: TGTGCCAGCAGTGCGGGAACAGGGTCCTGGGAGACCCAGTACTTC. The chain uses TRBV6-4 and TRBJ2-5, with D tentatively TRBD1 (6 bases). Germline loops: CDR1 MRHNA, CDR2 SNTAGT. The CDR3 runs to 15 residues. The V end was cut by 4 bases, the J end by 5 bases, with 17 bases between.

This clone was observed a handful of times. The gene calls are TRBV2 and TRBJ1-6; perhaps TRBD1 as D (5 bases). The V gene lost 6 bases and the J gene lost 10 bases, with 10 bases spanning the gap. The CDR3 runs to 12 residues. Germline CDR1 SNHLY, CDR2 FYNNEI. The CDR3 here is CASRAGRSPLHF. In nucleotides, the CDR3 is TGTGCCAGCAGAGCAGGGCGGTCACCCCTCCACTTT.

The chain recombines TRBV30 with TRBJ2-7; 11 bases fit TRBD1. CDR3 length: 15 residues. V was clipped by 2 bases and J by 5 bases; unmatched bases: 8. Germline V gene lookup returns CDR1 GTSNPN and CDR2 SVGIG (reference sequence). CDR3 bases: TGTGCCTGGAGTACGGGGGGACAGGGGGATGACGAGCAGTACTTC. Translated, it gives CAWSTGGQGDDEQYF.

The chain employs TRBV11-1 and TRBJ1-1; 8 nucleotides line up with TRBD1. Germline CDR1 SGHAT, CDR2 FQDESV (reference sequence). The CDR3 totals 15 residues. The ends lost 2 bases at V and 5 bases at J; junction bases unmatched: 7. CDR3 coding DNA: TGTGCCAGCAGCTTACCGGCCAGGGGGCGTACTGAAGCTTTCTTT. Encoded protein: CASSLPARGRTEAFF.

The genes are TRBV30 and TRBJ2-5; D is ambiguous. V lost 4 bases, J lost 5 bases, and 14 bases lay in between. CDR1 and CDR2 from the germline V gene are GTSNPN and SVGIG (reference sequence). This CDR3 region has 13 residues. The CDR3, as DNA: TGTGCCTGGATAGAGTGGCCGAGGGAGACCCAGTACTTC. This sequence encodes CAWIEWPRETQYF.